Here is one TCR beta chain with its context. Its matching antigen is unknown. CDR1 is MGHDK and CDR2 is SYGVNS in the germline V gene. V lost 2 bases and J lost 5, with 3 bases in between. This CDR3 is built from 11 residues. Clones were sequenced by immunoSEQ multiplex PCR, and TCRdb holds only the in-frame ones, with some missing. The sample consists of about 100,000 clones, 90% of them appearing once. The data were taken from a study of OX40 agonist ivuxolimab in advanced cancers. About the study: An anti-OX40 (CD134) antibody with agonistic activity, ivuxolimab, was administered to patients. Every patient in dose escalation had hepatocellular carcinoma, melanoma, renal cell or head and neck cancer. Findings and caveats of the study: The CD4+ and CD8+ T cells in the blood had expanded clonally by week 6 at 0.1 to 3.0 mg/kg.

The source was CD4+ or CD8+ T cells sorted from blood, collected in a trial of the OX40 agonist ivuxolimab. J is TRBJ2-5 and V is TRBV25-1; D gene unclear. The source is an adult with an advanced solid tumor such as melanoma, head and neck, liver or kidney cancer. CDR3 in DNA: TGTGCCAGCAGTGAACTGGAGACCCAGTACTTC. Encoded protein: CASSELETQYF.